The T cell receptor (beta chain) under discussion was sequenced for a study of T cell responses to AZD1222 COVID-19 vaccine. Clones were sequenced by immunoSEQ multiplex PCR, and TCRdb holds only the in-frame ones, with some missing. There are some 120,000 clones in the sample; 85% occur only once, and almost 4.5% lies in the top ten. Germline CDR1 and CDR2: SQVTM and ANQGSEA. Trimming pared 7 bases from V and 0 bases from J, leaving 9 bases between. The CDR3 consists of 13 residues. The receptor was derived from an adult who received the AZD1222 COVID-19 vaccine. J is TRBJ2-2 and V is TRBV29-1, with unresolved D. Sample: peripheral blood, taken 28 days after the second AZD1222 dose. The CDR3: CSADRPNTGELFF. The CDR3 bases are TGCAGCGCGGACCGACCGAACACCGGGGAGCTGTTTTTT.